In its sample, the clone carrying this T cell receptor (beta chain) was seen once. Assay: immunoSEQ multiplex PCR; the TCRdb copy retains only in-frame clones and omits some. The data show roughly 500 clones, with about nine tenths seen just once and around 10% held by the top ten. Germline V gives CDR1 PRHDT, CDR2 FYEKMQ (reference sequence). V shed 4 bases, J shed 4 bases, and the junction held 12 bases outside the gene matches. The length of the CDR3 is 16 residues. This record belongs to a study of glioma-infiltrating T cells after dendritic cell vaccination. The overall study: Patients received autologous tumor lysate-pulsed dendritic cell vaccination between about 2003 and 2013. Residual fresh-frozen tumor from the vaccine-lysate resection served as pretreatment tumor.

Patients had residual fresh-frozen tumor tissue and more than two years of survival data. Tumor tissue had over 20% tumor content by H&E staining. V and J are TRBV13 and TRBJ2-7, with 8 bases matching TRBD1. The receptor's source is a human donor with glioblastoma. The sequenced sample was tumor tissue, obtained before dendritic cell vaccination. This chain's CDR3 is CASSSEQGVEDYEQYF. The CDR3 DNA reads TGTGCCAGCAGCTCAGAACAGGGGGTGGAGGATTACGAGCAGTACTTC.